The rows below give T cell receptor beta chains drawn from one sample of a study of blood T cell repertoires in COVID-19. Assay used: immunoSEQ multiplex PCR; TCRdb lists only in-frame clones, some missing. The sample consists of 26,000 or so clones, around 67% of them appearing once. Material: peripheral blood. Receptor source: a man aged 60-69 years with active or convalescent COVID-19. Both conserved end residues are part of each CDR3. Fields, in order: J gene, V gene, clone size, D gene, CDR3 DNA, CDR3 protein. A D gene is named only where the DNA matches it firmly. Not all rows give a size; the values are once, few, many and, for expanded clones, a class.

TRBJ2-7 | TRBV19 | once | TRBD1 | TGTGCCAGTAGTAGTCCGGGACAGAGATACGAGCAGTACTTC | CASSSPGQRYEQYF
TRBJ1-6 | TRBV28 | few | - | TGTGCCAGCAGTGCAGGACAGCACTTT | CASSAGQHF
TRBJ2-3 | TRBV24-1 | - | - | TGTGCCACCAGTGATCCTCCCACAGATACGCAGTATTTT | CATSDPPTDTQYF
TRBJ1-6 | TRBV6-5 | - | - | TGTGCCAGCAATACAGATAATTCACCCCTCCACTTT | CASNTDNSPLHF
TRBJ2-7 | TRBV10-1 | few | - | TGCGCCAGCAGCGCGGGACCGTCCTACGAGCAGTACTTC | CASSAGPSYEQYF
TRBJ1-2 | TRBV27 | - | TRBD1 | TGTGCCAGCAGTCAAAACGGACAGGCCCCCTATGGCTACACCTTC | CASSQNGQAPYGYTF
TRBJ2-7 | TRBV5-8 | - | - | TGTGCCAGCAGTCGTACTGGGGGGAGCCAATGGACCTACGAGCAGTACTTC | CASSRTGGSQWTYEQYF
TRBJ2-5 | TRBV6-1 | - | - | TGTGCCAGCAGTGATCCCAGGGTAACGAGAGAGACCCAGTACTTC | CASSDPRVTRETQYF
TRBJ1-1 | TRBV4-1 | few | - | TGCGCCAGCAGTCCTGTCGGGGGAAAGAACACTGAAGCTTTCTTT | CASSPVGGKNTEAFF
TRBJ2-4 | TRBV11-3 | - | TRBD1 | TGTGCCAGCAGCACCGGGGACAGGGCTTATAACATTCAGTACTTC | CASSTGDRAYNIQYF
TRBJ2-4 | TRBV13 | - | TRBD2 | TGTGCCAGCAGCTCCCCCTCTAGCGGGGGGTACGAAAACATTCAGTACTTC | CASSSPSSGGYENIQYF
TRBJ2-3 | TRBV6-6 | - | - | TGTGCCAGCAGGCAGACAGCCCAGTACACAGATACGCAGTATTTT | CASRQTAQYTDTQYF
TRBJ1-5 | TRBV18 | - | - | TGTGCCAGCTCACCCCGCATTGGGGGAGGGGATCAGCCCCAGCATTTT | CASSPRIGGGDQPQHF
TRBJ2-2 | TRBV7-7 | - | TRBD2 | TGTGCTAGCAGCGTGAGCGGGATCGGCACCGGGGAGCTGTTTTTT | CASSVSGIGTGELFF
TRBJ2-1 | TRBV3-1/TRBV3-2 | once | TRBD2 | TGTGCCAGCGAAGATTTTAGCGGGGGGCAGTTCTTC | CASEDFSGGQFF
TRBJ2-7 | TRBV12-3/TRBV12-4 | - | - | TGTGCCAGCAGTTTGCTTAGTGCATTCGAGCAGTACTTC | CASSLLSAFEQYF
TRBJ2-3 | TRBV6-5 | medium-sized | - | TGTGCCAGCAGTTACTCGCCAGGGCCAGATACGCAGTATTTT | CASSYSPGPDTQYF
TRBJ1-2 | TRBV3-1/TRBV3-2 | - | - | TGTGCCAGCAGCCCTAGCGTCAGAACTAACTATGGCTACACCTTC | CASSPSVRTNYGYTF
TRBJ1-2 | TRBV6-2/TRBV6-3 | - | TRBD1 | TGTGCCAGCAGTACAACCGGGACAGGCTATGGCTACACCTTC | CASSTTGTGYGYTF
TRBJ1-2 | TRBV7-9 | - | - | TGTGCCAGCAACTTAGGAGGGTTCGAGGCAGGCCGCTATGGCTACACCTTC | CASNLGGFEAGRYGYTF
TRBJ2-7 | TRBV2 | few | - | TGTGCCAGCAAAATACAGGGATCTTCCCACGAGCAGTACTTC | CASKIQGSSHEQYF
TRBJ1-1 | TRBV7-3 | few | - | TGTGCCAGCAGCTTAACGCACCTCGGGGATACTGAAGCTTTCTTT | CASSLTHLGDTEAFF
TRBJ1-3 | TRBV5-8 | few | - | TGTGCCAGCAGCATTAGAAACACCATATATTTT | CASSIRNTIYF
TRBJ2-7 | TRBV19 | - | - | TGTGCCAGTAGTATCGCGGGGACCTACGAGCAGTACTTC | CASSIAGTYEQYF
TRBJ1-6 | TRBV7-7 | - | - | TGTGCTAGCAGCTTAGGAGCGGGTGGTCATTCACCCCTCCACTTT | CASSLGAGGHSPLHF
TRBJ1-2 | TRBV14 | - | TRBD1 | TGTGCCAGCAGCCAAACCGGGACAGGCGGCTATGGCTACACCTTC | CASSQTGTGGYGYTF
TRBJ2-7 | TRBV10-3 | few | TRBD1 | TGTGCCATCAGTGGGGGACAGGGGCCCTCAGCTTACGAGCAGTACTTC | CAISGGQGPSAYEQYF
TRBJ1-5 | TRBV7-8 | - | TRBD1 | TGTGCCAGCAGCTTAGGACAGGGCAGTGGCAATCAGCCCCAGCATTTT | CASSLGQGSGNQPQHF
TRBJ1-6 | TRBV6-5 | - | - | TGTGCCAGCTCCGAGGGGGTACCACCCCTCCACTTT | CASSEGVPPLHF
TRBJ2-5 | TRBV3-1/TRBV3-2 | - | TRBD1 | TGTGCCAGCAGCCAAAAAGCTGGGACAGGTCAAGAGACCCAGTACTTC | CASSQKAGTGQETQYF
TRBJ2-3 | TRBV3-1/TRBV3-2 | - | TRBD2 | TGTGCCAGCAGCCAAAATGAGGAACTAGCGGGGTCCCCTTTTAGCACAGATACGCAGTATTTT | CASSQNEELAGSPFSTDTQYF
TRBJ2-3 | TRBV12-3/TRBV12-4 | - | - | TGTGCCAGCAGTCAACGGTTATATGATACGCAGTATTTT | CASSQRLYDTQYF
TRBJ1-1 | TRBV6-5 | - | - | TGTGCCAGCAGTTACGAGTACAGGGCGTACACTGAAGCTTTCTTT | CASSYEYRAYTEAFF
TRBJ2-7 | TRBV19 | - | TRBD2 | TGTGCCAGTAGTTTGACTAGCGGGGGATCATCCTACGAGCAGTACTTC | CASSLTSGGSSYEQYF
TRBJ2-7 | TRBV27 | - | - | TGTGCCAGCAGTCCCCAGGGGGGACCCTACGAGCAGTACTTC | CASSPQGGPYEQYF
TRBJ2-1 | TRBV20-1 | - | - | TGCAGTGCTAGAGGGGGCGAGCAGTTCTTC | CSARGGEQFF
TRBJ2-7 | TRBV20-1 | - | - | TGCAGTGCGCGGGCCTCCTACGAGCAGTACTTC | CSARASYEQYF
TRBJ1-1 | TRBV7-6 | few | TRBD1 | TGTGCCAGCAGCTTACAACCGGGACAGGGGGCAATGACTGAAGCTTTCTTT | CASSLQPGQGAMTEAFF